This T cell receptor (beta chain) was sequenced in a study of Graves' ophthalmopathy and Graves' hyperthyroidism. About the study: Ophthalmopathy not arising within 18 months of follow-up defined hyperthyroidism as stable.

General study points: The study's model predicted ophthalmopathy progression at over 55% sensitivity and 72% to 75% specificity.

CDR3 size: 18 residues. V gave up 2 bases and J gave up 2 bases; unmatched junction bases: 15. CDR1 is SGHDT, CDR2 YYEEEE, per germline. Serum thyroxine and TRAb, along with clinical symptoms, thyroid ultrasound and orbital computed tomography, were what diagnosis relied on. Regarding this clonotype: Its antigen is not identified.

Amplification of the TCR beta CDR3 regions used RNA transcripts (as template). HTBI primers were used in a first-round RT-PCR, which preceded a second-round multiplex PCR. TCRdb recomputed calls from the multiplex PCR reads with MiXCR, one row per CDR3 protein. The table lists some 1.1 million distinct CDR3 sequences, 36% of them singletons. The chain uses TRBV5-6 and TRBJ2-7; 8 positions match TRBD1. This TCR was recovered from an adult man with Graves' hyperthyroidism. Sequenced material: peripheral blood or thyroid tissue (not recorded which). CDR3 DNA sequence: TGTGCCAGCAGCTTAACCCCTCACGCGGACAGGGCAACCTACGAGCAGTACTTC. Its translation: CASSLTPHADRATYEQYF. Combining the CDR3 with reference TRBV5-6 and TRBJ2-7 gives the whole variable domain DAGVTQSPTHLIKTRGQQVTLRCSPKSGHDTVSWYQQALGQGPQFIFQYYEEEERQRGNFPDRFSGHQFPNYSSELNVNALLLGDSALYLCASSLTPHADRATYEQYFGPGTRLTVT.